Listed here is a single T cell receptor (beta chain). This clone came up a few times. Its antigen remains undetermined. No much larger clone exists at a distance of one base, and base qualities are not known. Based on the germline V gene (reference sequence), the CDR1 and CDR2 sequences are MNHNY and SVGAGI. The CDR3 measures 14 amino acids from cysteine to phenylalanine. The kept DNA is CDR3 alone, 42 bases in frame from the first base. Relative to germline, V is missing 7 bases and J is missing 8 bases, with 9 bases of the junction outside any gene match. The library was generated by the immunoSEQ multiplex PCR assay. In its TCRdb copy, this immuneACCESS table keeps in-frame sequences only and misses some clones. Where compared with another copy, unresolved V genes explain less than half of these, and the others have no known cause. The table for this sample lists approximately 94,000 clones; roughly 87% of them were counted only once. Together, the top ten hold more than 15% of the sample.

The data derive from a study of control samples from healthy donors and cancer patients (dated by TCRdb to about 2020). The origin of this receptor is a woman aged 50 to 60 in good health. Sequenced sample: blood. The sequence links TRBV6-6 to TRBJ2-2, with 8 bases matching TRBD1. The nucleotide sequence reads as follows: TGTGCCAGCACCAAGACAGGGGCAACGGGGGAGCTGTTTTTT. It translates to CASTKTGATGELFF.